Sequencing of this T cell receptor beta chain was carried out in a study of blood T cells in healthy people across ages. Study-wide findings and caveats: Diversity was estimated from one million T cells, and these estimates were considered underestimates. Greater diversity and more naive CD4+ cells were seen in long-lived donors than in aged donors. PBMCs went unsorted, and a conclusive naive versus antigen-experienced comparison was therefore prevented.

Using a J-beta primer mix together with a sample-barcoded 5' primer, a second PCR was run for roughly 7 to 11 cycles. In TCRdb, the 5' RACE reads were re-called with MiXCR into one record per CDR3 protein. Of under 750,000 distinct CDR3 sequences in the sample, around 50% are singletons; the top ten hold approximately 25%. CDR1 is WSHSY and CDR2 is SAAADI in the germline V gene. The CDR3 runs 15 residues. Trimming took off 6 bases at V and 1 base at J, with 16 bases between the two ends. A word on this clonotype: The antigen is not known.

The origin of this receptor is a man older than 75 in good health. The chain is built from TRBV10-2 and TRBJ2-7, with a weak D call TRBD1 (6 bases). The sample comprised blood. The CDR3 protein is CASRPGTLKSYEQYF. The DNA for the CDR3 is TGCGCCAGCAGACCCGGGACACTGAAGTCCTACGAGCAGTACTTC.